This TCR beta chain originates from a study of blood T cell repertoires in COVID-19. V was trimmed by 4 bases and J by 3 bases, leaving 15 bases between them. The CDR3 length is 15 residues. Germline V gene lookup returns CDR1 PRHDT and CDR2 FYEKMQ (reference sequence). Profiling relied on immunoSEQ multiplex PCR, and the TCRdb table lists in-frame clones only, not all of them. The repertoire holds approximately 500,000 clones, roughly nine tenths seen once, with less than 9% in the top ten. The chain carries TRBV13 and TRBJ1-2, with a tentative D call TRBD1 (6 bases). This receptor was obtained from a woman between 45 and 65 years old with COVID-19, enrolled during active disease. The sequencing sample was made of peripheral blood. Here the CDR3 reads CASSWRGRGDYGYTF. The CDR3 nucleotides are TGTGCCAGCAGCTGGCGTGGCAGGGGTGACTATGGCTACACCTTC.